These 30 T cell receptor beta chains originate from one sample sequenced in a study of blood T cells in healthy people across ages. A second PCR of roughly 7 to 11 cycles used a sample-barcoded 5' primer and a J-beta primer mix. Using its own MiXCR run on the 5' RACE reads, TCRdb lists one record per CDR3 protein. Of about 800,000 distinct CDR3 sequences listed, around a quarter are singletons. These same records also appear under a second study, on T cells of mothers and their children.

The specimen was blood. These receptors all come from a boy aged 5-17 years in good health.

CDR3 nucleotide sequence: TGCAGCGTTGAAGATGAAGTCGGGAAAGGGGGCTGGGAGCAGTACTTC. Its translation: CSVEDEVGKGGWEQYF. The V call is TRBV29-1, the J call TRBJ2-7; the match to TRBD1 covers 7 bases. J lost 7 bases, V lost 0 bases, and 15 bases had no gene match. This CDR3 contains 16 residues. Germline values: CDR1 SQVTM, CDR2 ANQGSEA.

The gene calls are TRBV14 and TRBJ1-1, with 7 bases fitting TRBD1. Germline CDR1 is SGHDN and CDR2 is FVKESK. The CDR3 totals 19 residues. V was clipped by 6 bases and J by 2 bases; unmatched bases: 21. CDR3 sequence: CASRYREVVRGLRNTEAFF. The CDR3, as DNA: TGTGCCAGCAGGTATAGAGAGGTAGTGAGGGGGCTGAGAAACACTGAAGCTTTCTTT.

The chain employs TRBV6-2 or TRBV6-3 and TRBJ2-5, with a weak D call TRBD1 (6 bases). The J call may be incorrect, as the DNA end agrees better with TRBJ2-7. This CDR3 has 15 amino acids. The germline V gene has CDR1 MNHEY and CDR2 SVGEGT. Written as DNA, the CDR3 is TGTGCCAGCACCCACGAGGGGACATTGTACCACGAGCAGTACTTC. It yields the protein CASTHEGTLYHEQYF.

This clonotype was seen a handful of times. The rearrangement joins TRBV27 to TRBJ2-5; TRBD2 matches 7 bases. The J call is uncertain, as TRBJ2-7 better fits the DNA end. CDR1 is MNHEY and CDR2 is SMNVEV in the germline V gene (reference sequence). The CDR3 length is 15 residues. This CDR3 reads CASSPSGGGDYEQYF. The CDR3 DNA reads as TGTGCCAGCAGTCCGTCTGGGGGAGGGGACTACGAGCAGTACTTC.

On this clonotype: A clone one base away is much larger, so this may be a read error. The chain recombines TRBV7-9 with TRBJ2-7, with D unresolved. This CDR3 is 13 amino acids long. Per the germline V gene, CDR1 is SEHNR and CDR2 is FQNEAQ (reference sequence). The V gene lost 5 bases and the J gene lost 9 bases, with 17 bases spanning the gap. CDR3 in amino acids: CASSPMLGNAQYF. The CDR3 DNA reads TGTGCCAGCAGCCCAATGTTGGGGAACGCGCAGTACTTC.

This chain uses TRBV29-1 with TRBJ2-5; D possibly corresponds to TRBD1 (6 bases). Near its end, the DNA agrees better with TRBJ2-7, so the J call may be wrong. There are 15 residues in the CDR3. CDR1 is SQVTM and CDR2 is ANQGSEA in the germline V gene. In DNA form, the CDR3 reads TGCAGCGTTGCATTTGGGACAATTTCCAACTACGAGCAGTACTTC. Translation gives CSVAFGTISNYEQYF.

The V gene is TRBV3-1, the J gene TRBJ1-2; 7 nucleotides agree with TRBD1. CDR1 LGHDT and CDR2 YNNKEL come from the germline V gene (reference sequence). J gave up 8 bases and V 2 bases, and 11 bases lay outside the gene matches. The CDR3 consists of 15 residues. In DNA, the CDR3 is TGTGCCAGCAGCCAACGACAGGGAAGGACGGAGGGCTACACCTTC. It codes for CASSQRQGRTEGYTF.

The chain uses TRBV28 and TRBJ2-1; maybe TRBD2 (5 bases). Germline V gives CDR1 MDHEN, CDR2 SYDVKM. This CDR3 comprises 16 residues. V dropped 2 bases and J dropped 0 bases, with 11 bases sitting between them. This CDR3 is CASSLERLSSYNEQFF. In nucleotides, the CDR3 is TGTGCCAGCAGTTTAGAGCGGTTAAGCTCCTACAATGAGCAGTTCTTC.

This clonotype was seen only a few times. The gene calls are TRBV28 and TRBJ2-1; TRBD2 aligns across 10 bases. The CDR3 consists of 15 residues. CDR1 and CDR2 from the germline V gene are MDHEN and SYDVKM. The junction had 10 bases not matched to a gene; V was cut back by 7 bases and J by 7 bases. DNA for the CDR3: TGTGCCAGCACAGGGATAGTAGCGGGAGGAAATGAGCAGTTCTTC. Protein: CASTGIVAGGNEQFF.

Points on this clonotype: One end of the junction fails to match germline, which may point to a read error. The J gene is TRBJ1-2, the V gene TRBV9, with 8 nucleotides matching TRBD1. CDR3 size: 16 residues. Germline CDR1 reads SGDLS; CDR2 reads YYNGEE. The CDR3 DNA is TGTGCCAGCAGCGTAGACCCGGGACAGGCTAACTACGGCTACACCTTC. This gives the protein CASSVDPGQANYGYTF. The entire variable domain, with the rest obtained from reference TRBV9 and TRBJ1-2, is as follows: DSGVTQTPKHLITATGQRVTLRCSPRSGDLSVYWYQQSLDQGLQFLIQYYNGEERAKGNILERFSAQQFPDLHSELNLSSLELGDSALYFCASSVDPGQANYGYTFGSGTRLTVV.

This clonotype was detected a few times. The CDR3 carries no conserved terminal phenylalanine or tryptophan, so it likely arises from a read error. The gene calls are TRBV6-5 and TRBJ1-3; 9 bases align to TRBD1. The CDR3 consists of 18 residues. Per the germline V gene, CDR1 is MNHEY and CDR2 is SVGAGI. The V segment lost 4 bases and the J segment 0 bases; nucleotides outside the gene matches: 10. CDR3 sequence reads: CASSSPGQGPHSGNTIYL. As DNA, the CDR3 is TGTGCCAGCAGTTCTCCGGGACAGGGACCACACTCTGGAAACACCATATATCTT.

This sequence joins TRBV5-1 and TRBJ2-7; D gene unclear. This CDR3 is built from 15 residues. Germline values: CDR1 SGHRS, CDR2 YFSETQ. V lost 3 bases and J lost 0, with 13 bases in between. The CDR3 is CASSSYWGSSYEQYF. As DNA, the CDR3 is TGCGCCAGCAGCTCTTATTGGGGAAGCTCCTACGAGCAGTACTTC. Drawing the rest from reference TRBV5-1 and TRBJ2-7, the complete variable domain is KAGVTQTPRYLIKTRGQQVTLSCSPISGHRSVSWYQQTPGQGLQFLFEYFSETQRNKGNFPGRFSGRQFSNSRSEMNVSTLELGDSALYLCASSSYWGSSYEQYFGPGTRLTVT.

This clonotype was detected only a few times. The rearrangement uses TRBV7-2 and TRBJ2-7; D not certain. CDR1 SGHTA and CDR2 FQGNSA come from the germline V gene. V dropped 1 base and J dropped 10 bases, with 11 bases sitting between them. This CDR3 spans 12 amino acids. The CDR3 DNA follows: TGTGCCAGCAGCTTAGGTGGCAGTAGTCAGTACTTC. Residues: CASSLGGSSQYF.

The table lists this clonotype with a few counts. The chain uses TRBV14 and TRBJ2-5; D might be TRBD2 (6 bases). Trimming stripped 3 bases from V and 11 bases from J, with 16 bases between. Germline CDR1 reads SGHDN; CDR2 reads FVKESK. The CDR3 loop spans 13 amino acids. CDR3 nucleotides: TGTGCCAGCAGCCAGATGCCCCAACGGGAGCAGTACTTC. Translation gives CASSQMPQREQYF.

This clonotype was counted only a few times. The chain combines TRBV18 with TRBJ2-7; 13 bases map to TRBD2. V lost 5 bases to trimming and J lost 5 bases; unmatched junction nucleotides: 3. Germline CDR1 and CDR2: KGHSH and LQKENI. The length of the CDR3 is 14 residues. CDR3 residues: CASSTSGGANEQYF. In DNA, the CDR3 is TGTGCCAGCTCAACTAGCGGGGGGGCCAACGAGCAGTACTTC.

This clonotype was seen a handful of times. The chain joins TRBV7-2 to TRBJ2-5; 13 bases line up with TRBD2. Per the germline V gene, CDR1 is SGHTA and CDR2 is FQGNSA. The CDR3 consists of 20 residues. Trimming took 2 bases from V and 1 from J; bases not matched to a gene: 13. The CDR3 nucleotides are TGTGCCAGCAGCTTACCGGGACTAGCGGGGCCGTCCTCTCCCCAAGAGACCCAGTACTTC. It specifies CASSLPGLAGPSSPQETQYF.

The chain uses TRBV7-2 and TRBJ2-5; D ambiguous. V was trimmed by 5 bases and J by 6 bases, leaving 13 bases between them. This CDR3 spans 13 amino acids. Germline CDR1 and CDR2: SGHTA and FQGNSA. The CDR3 region has the DNA TGTGCCAGCAGCCCAAGGACCCCCCAGACCCAGTACTTC. It codes for CASSPRTPQTQYF.

This clonotype was seen only a few times. The CDR3 protein is CATSRTSGPYQETQYF. For the CDR3, the DNA is TGTGCCACCAGCCGGACTAGCGGGCCGTACCAAGAGACCCAGTACTTC. The chain uses TRBV15 and TRBJ2-5, with 11 positions matching TRBD2. Per the germline V gene, CDR1 is LNHNV and CDR2 is YYDKDF (reference sequence). The CDR3 is 16 residues long. V dropped 5 bases and J dropped 0; count of bases not matched to a gene: 5.

This clonotype has only a few counts. This chain links TRBV21-1 with TRBJ1-5; the DNA was not compared with TRBD1, the D call given in the table. TRBV21-1 is listed as a pseudogene. The CDR3 is made up of 15 amino acids. CDR3 amino acids: CASSRRQDSNQPQHF. CDR3 coding DNA: TGTGCCAGCAGCCGACGACAGGACAGCAATCAGCCCCAGCATTTT.

This clonotype was seen a few times. V gene TRBV6-2 or TRBV6-3 combines with J gene TRBJ1-5, with D unresolved. V was cut by 1 base and J by 1 base, with 11 bases left in between. This CDR3 has 16 amino acids. Per the germline V gene, CDR1 is MNHEY and CDR2 is SVGEGT. CDR3 in amino acids: CASSYFRTGSNQPQHF. The DNA of the CDR3 is TGTGCCAGCAGTTACTTTCGGACTGGGAGCAATCAGCCCCAGCATTTT.

This clonotype was counted only a few times. J is TRBJ1-1 and V is TRBV20-1; TRBD1 is a possible D gene (5 bases). Germline CDR1 is DFQATT and CDR2 is SNEGSKA (reference sequence). The CDR3 sequence is 16 residues long. V lost 5 bases to trimming and J lost 1 base, with 20 bases between them. The DNA of the CDR3 is TGCAGTGCTGACTTGGCGCAGGGAGGGTGGAACACTGAAGCTTTCTTT. Translating gives CSADLAQGGWNTEAFF.

This chain joins TRBV7-8 and TRBJ2-2; 9 positions agree with TRBD2. Germline-derived CDR1 and CDR2 are SGHVS and FQNEAQ. V dropped 4 bases and J dropped 3; count of bases not matched to a gene: 6. There are 16 residues in the CDR3. CDR3 region: CASSSVAGADTGELFF. Here the CDR3 DNA reads TGTGCCAGCAGCTCCGTAGCGGGAGCGGACACCGGGGAGCTGTTTTTT.

The CDR3 sequence is CASRPTSGSYNEQFF. In nucleotides, the CDR3 is TGTGCCAGCAGACCTACTAGCGGGAGCTACAATGAGCAGTTCTTC. The chain joins TRBV27 to TRBJ2-1; the match to TRBD2 covers 11 bases. Germline V gives CDR1 MNHEY, CDR2 SMNVEV (reference sequence). The CDR3 runs 15 residues. V lost 6 bases to trimming and J lost 3 bases; unmatched junction nucleotides: 4.

This clonotype was counted only a few times. This chain connects TRBV6-2 or TRBV6-3 to TRBJ2-7; TRBD1 is a possible D gene (5 bases). CDR3 length: 16 residues. Trimming shortened V by 2 bases and J by 3 bases, and 17 bases separated the two germline ends. The germline gives CDR1 MNHEY, CDR2 SVGEGT. The CDR3 DNA reads TGTGCCAGCAGTTACCTCGCGCCAGGGATCCTCTACGAGCAGTACTTC. Translation gives CASSYLAPGILYEQYF.

This clonotype occurred a few times. The chain joins TRBV7-6 to TRBJ2-7, with TRBD1 matching 7 bases. J was trimmed by 5 bases and V by 4 bases; bases with no gene match: 8. The CDR3 runs to 14 residues. The germline CDR1 and CDR2 sequences are SGHVS and FNYEAQ. The CDR3 coding sequence is TGTGCCAGCAGCTCACAGGGGAACCTCCACGAGCAGTACTTC. Protein sequence: CASSSQGNLHEQYF.

The table lists this clonotype with a few counts. This chain joins TRBV29-1 and TRBJ1-2; D remains ambiguous. The CDR3 is 13 residues long. Trimming pared 6 bases from V and 2 bases from J, leaving 13 bases between. CDR1 and CDR2 (germline): SQVTM, ANQGSEA. The CDR3 nucleotides read TGCAGCGTCCCAATCGGAGAAAACTATGGCTACACCTTC. Translating gives CSVPIGENYGYTF.

This chain links TRBV12-3 or TRBV12-4 with TRBJ1-4; 7 nucleotides match TRBD1. Trimming at V came to 6 bases and at J to 7 bases, leaving 5 bases not matched to a gene. The CDR3 is 13 residues long. In DNA form, the CDR3 reads TGTGCCAGCAGAGCAGGGGGAAGTGAAAAACTGTTTTTT. It encodes CASRAGGSEKLFF.

This chain uses TRBV12-5 with TRBJ2-2, with TRBD1 identical over 11 bases. Germline V CDR1 and CDR2: LGHNT, FRNRAP. There are 15 residues in the CDR3. The V segment lost 6 bases and the J segment 7 bases; nucleotides outside the gene matches: 7. The CDR3, as DNA: TGTGCTAGTGGCGATGGACAGGGGGCTAACGGGGAGCTGTTTTTT. It translates to CASGDGQGANGELFF.

This clonotype was observed a handful of times. A junction end diverges from the germline sequence, so it may reflect a read error. V is TRBV28 and J is TRBJ2-2; maybe TRBD2 (6 bases). The CDR3 length is 14 residues. Germline CDR1 is MDHEN and CDR2 is SYDVKM. The CDR3 is CASNGGVVAGGLFF. In DNA, the CDR3 is TGCGCCAGCAATGGGGGAGTGGTGGCCGGGGGGCTGTTTTTT. The full variable domain, rest sourced from reference TRBV28 and TRBJ2-2, is DVKVTQSSRYLVKRTGEKVFLECVQDMDHENMFWYRQDPGLGLRLIYFSYDVKMKEKGDIPEGYSVSREKKERFSLILESASTNQTSMYLCASNGGVVAGGLFFGEGSRLTVL.

The CDR3 protein is CASSLAPGRGETQYF. The CDR3 DNA follows: TGTGCCAGCAGTTTAGCTCCCGGGAGGGGGGAGACCCAGTACTTC. The chain is built from TRBV12-3 or TRBV12-4 and TRBJ2-5; 8 bases are shared with TRBD2. The CDR3 loop spans 15 amino acids. V lost 0 bases to trimming and J lost 5 bases; unmatched junction nucleotides: 5.